These 6 T cell receptor beta chains came from one sample sequenced in a study of T cell responses to AZD1222 COVID-19 vaccine. Assay: immunoSEQ multiplex PCR; the TCRdb copy retains only in-frame clones and omits some. The repertoire consists of 60,000 or so clones, with about 79% occurring once and the leading ten covering about 20%. The starting material was peripheral blood, obtained on day 0 of AZD1222 vaccination. Every receptor here comes from an adult in good health.

The chain has TRBV28 and TRBJ1-2, with D unresolved. CDR3 length: 12 residues. With 4 bases removed from V and 0 bases from J, the gap between germline ends came to 3 bases. Germline-derived CDR1 and CDR2 are MDHEN and SYDVKM. CDR3 region: CASSWSNYGYTF. The CDR3 DNA follows: TGTGCCAGCAGTTGGTCTAACTATGGCTACACCTTC.

The V gene is TRBV7-2, the J gene TRBJ1-2, with 8 bases that match TRBD1. Germline values: CDR1 SGHTA, CDR2 FQGNSA. The J segment lost 6 bases and the V segment lost 5 bases, leaving 8 bases of the junction unmatched. This CDR3 has 14 amino acids. The chain's CDR3 is CASSRGQGADGYTF. CDR3 sequence (DNA): TGTGCCAGCAGCCGCGGACAGGGCGCTGATGGCTACACCTTC. The full variable domain, rest sourced from reference TRBV7-2 and TRBJ1-2, is GAGVSQSPSNKVTEKGKDVELRCDPISGHTALYWYRQSLGQGLEFLIYFQGNSAPDKSGLPSDRFSAERTGGSVSTLTIQRTQQEDSAVYLCASSRGQGADGYTFGSGTRLTVV.

The gene calls are TRBV11-2 and TRBJ2-1, with a tentative D call TRBD1 (5 bases). Germline CDR1 reads SGHAT; CDR2 reads FQNNGV. CDR3 length: 12 amino acids. Trimming pared 5 bases from V and 7 bases from J, leaving 9 bases between. Written as DNA, the CDR3 is TGTGCCAGCAGCCGTCAGGGTAATGAGCAGTTCTTC. As protein: CASSRQGNEQFF.

This rearrangement joins TRBV6-5 to TRBJ1-5, with D tentatively TRBD1 (5 bases). The CDR3 extends over 13 amino acids. Deletions cut 10 bases from V and 3 bases from J, with 13 bases between. CDR1 is MNHEY and CDR2 is SVGAGI in the germline V gene. The CDR3 loop is CATSGTLNQPQHF. The CDR3 DNA follows: TGTGCCACGTCAGGGACGCTCAATCAGCCCCAGCATTTT.

The V call is TRBV4-2, the J call TRBJ2-1; 13 nucleotides match TRBD2. There are 17 residues in the CDR3. Germline values: CDR1 LGHNA, CDR2 YNFKEQ. Trimming cost V 0 bases and J 6 bases; bases outside gene matches: 5. CDR3 nucleotides: TGTGCCAGCAGCCAAGATCTAAGGACTAGCGGGAGCAATGAGCAGTTCTTC. Translating gives CASSQDLRTSGSNEQFF.

The rearrangement joins TRBV6-5 to TRBJ1-5, with D maybe TRBD1 (5 bases). The CDR3 is made up of 15 amino acids. Germline lookup yields CDR1 MNHEY and CDR2 SVGAGI. V gave up 7 bases and J gave up 2 bases, with 15 bases separating them. CDR3 coding DNA: TGTGCCAGCACCTGGGACGGGTTGGGCAATCAGCCCCAGCATTTT. Translated, it gives CASTWDGLGNQPQHF.